This T cell receptor beta chain emerged from a study of neoadjuvant anti-PD-1 for oral cavity cancer. About the study: Nivolumab at 3 mg/kg was mostly given biweekly, three to four doses, pre-surgery.

The CDR3 has 14 amino acids. The V and J ends lost 6 bases and 6 bases respectively, with 17 bases between them. Germline values: CDR1 SGHNT, CDR2 YYREEE (reference sequence). In regard to this clone: Its antigen is still unknown.

Study-wide findings and caveats: Post-nivolumab, blood T cell clonality was significantly elevated in non-responders.

Profiling relied on immunoSEQ multiplex PCR, and the TCRdb table lists in-frame clones only, not all of them. This table holds 72,000 or so clones, 65% to 85% found once. The receptor comes from a person between 40 and 80 years old with oral cavity squamous cell carcinoma. The starting material was PBMCs, obtained before nivolumab (anti-PD-1) treatment. The chain has TRBV5-4 and TRBJ2-3; TRBD1 or TRBD2 may be the D gene (5 bases each). CDR3 nucleotide sequence: TGTGCCAGCATCCCTGGTGGGGGAATCGATACGCAGTATTTT. Amino acid sequence: CASIPGGGIDTQYF.